Below, 20 T cell receptor beta chains from the same sample are listed, as sequenced in a study of blood T cells in healthy people across ages. A second PCR, run for about 7 to 11 cycles, used a sample-barcoded 5' primer plus a J-beta primer mix. In TCRdb, the 5' RACE reads were re-called with MiXCR into one record per CDR3 protein. The table has over 1,200,000 distinct CDR3 sequences, almost 60% seen once; the top ten hold over 5.5%. The sequencing input was blood. Source of these receptors: a man between 18 and 29 years old in good health.

This clonotype was picked up a small number of times. The gene calls are TRBV20-1 and TRBJ2-3; 11 nucleotides align to TRBD2. The CDR3 contains 16 residues. The trim removed 4 bases at V and 2 bases at J, leaving 8 bases unmatched. CDR1 is DFQATT and CDR2 is SNEGSKA in the germline V gene (reference sequence). The CDR3 is CSATASSGGITDTQYF. CDR3 coding DNA: TGCAGTGCTACAGCTTCTAGCGGGGGGATCACAGATACGCAGTATTTT.

The rearrangement links TRBV20-1 to TRBJ1-2; D gene uncertain. V lost 1 base to trimming and J lost 7 bases, with 25 bases between them. Germline V gene lookup returns CDR1 DFQATT and CDR2 SNEGSKA (reference sequence). This CDR3 has 17 amino acids. The CDR3 region has the DNA TGCAGTGCTAGAGCCGCGGGGAGGGAGGGAAGTAGGTTTGGCTACACCTTC. Translating gives CSARAAGREGSRFGYTF.

The chain's CDR3 is CASSPGVTAYEQYF. Written as DNA, the CDR3 is TGTGCCAGCAGCCCAGGGGTAACAGCCTACGAGCAGTACTTC. The rearrangement uses TRBV27 and TRBJ2-7, with D possibly matching TRBD1 (6 bases). Germline V gene lookup returns CDR1 MNHEY and CDR2 SMNVEV (reference sequence). The CDR3 length is 14 residues. The V and J ends lost 6 bases and 2 bases respectively, with 14 bases between them.

This clonotype came up a few times. This chain connects TRBV6-1 to TRBJ2-7, with D unclear. The CDR3 has 15 amino acids. The V gene lost 5 bases and the J gene lost 1 base, with 15 bases spanning the gap. Germline loops: CDR1 MNHNS, CDR2 SASEGT. The CDR3 region has the DNA TGTGCCAGCAGTAACTGGGAACGCGCATCCTACGAGCAGTACTTC. Encoded protein: CASSNWERASYEQYF.

V and J are TRBV7-9 and TRBJ2-5, with unresolved D. The end of the DNA fits TRBJ2-1 better, so the J call may be wrong. Germline V CDR1 and CDR2: SEHNR, FQNEAQ (reference sequence). This CDR3 is built from 16 residues. CDR3 amino acids: CASSLVTAPVQETQFF. The CDR3 DNA reads TGTGCCAGCAGCTTAGTTACAGCCCCCGTCCAAGAGACCCAGTTCTTC.

The chain has TRBV12-3 or TRBV12-4 and TRBJ2-1, with 12 bases aligning to TRBD2. With V trimmed by 5 bases and J by 4 bases, 6 bases remained unmatched. The CDR3 runs 16 residues. CDR3 residues: CASSPPGLAGYNEQFF. In DNA form, the CDR3 reads TGTGCCAGCAGTCCCCCGGGACTAGCGGGTTACAATGAGCAGTTCTTC.

The count of this clonotype is one. The chain couples TRBV29-1 to TRBJ1-1; D remains unclear. Germline CDR1 reads SQVTM; CDR2 reads ANQGSEA. The CDR3 has 14 residues. Trimming removed 6 bases at V and 0 bases at J, with 14 bases between. CDR3 protein: CSVKRRELNTEAFF. The CDR3 DNA sequence: TGCAGCGTAAAAAGGAGAGAGTTGAACACTGAAGCTTTCTTT.

The chain combines TRBV30 with TRBJ1-1; no reliable D call. The V end lost 2 bases, the J end lost 6 bases, and 10 bases lay between the germline ends. Germline CDR1 GTSNPN, CDR2 SVGIG (reference sequence). This CDR3 has 12 residues. CDR3 amino acids: CAWSIGLAEAFF. The DNA for the CDR3 is TGTGCCTGGAGTATAGGGCTGGCTGAAGCTTTCTTT.

This clonotype has just a few counts. The V and J genes are TRBV29-1 and TRBJ2-7, with a possible D match to TRBD1 (6 bases). V dropped 4 bases and J dropped 4 bases, with 14 bases sitting between them. In germline, CDR1 is SQVTM, CDR2 ANQGSEA. The CDR3 totals 13 residues. CDR3 nucleotide sequence: TGCAGCGTTGCCTTGACAGGAATTTACGAGCAGTACTTC. Amino acids: CSVALTGIYEQYF.

The J gene is TRBJ1-2, the V gene TRBV29-1; D unclear. Trimming shortened V by 6 bases and J by 8 bases, and 13 bases separated the two germline ends. Germline V gives CDR1 SQVTM, CDR2 ANQGSEA. CDR3 length: 11 amino acids. DNA of the CDR3: TGCAGCGTCGCCCGGCAGGAGGGCTACACCTTC. Amino acids: CSVARQEGYTF.

This clonotype showed up just a few times. The CDR3 sequence is CSVLRQGKNTEAFF. CDR3 bases: TGCAGCGTTCTCCGACAGGGGAAAAACACTGAAGCTTTCTTT. The gene calls are TRBV29-1 and TRBJ1-1, with 8 bases identical to TRBD1. CDR1 is SQVTM, CDR2 ANQGSEA, per germline. The CDR3 has 14 residues. The J segment lost 2 bases and the V segment lost 5 bases, leaving 7 bases of the junction unmatched. The full variable domain, in which reference TRBV29-1 and TRBJ1-1 provide the parts outside the CDR3, is SAVISQKPSRDICQRGTSLTIQCQVDSQVTMMFWYRQQPGQSLTLIATANQGSEATYESGFVIDKFPISRPNLTFSTLTVSNMSPEDSSIYLCSVLRQGKNTEAFFGQGTRLTVV.

The gene calls are TRBV28 and TRBJ1-6, with 7 bases lining up with TRBD1. CDR1 is MDHEN and CDR2 is SYDVKM in the germline V gene. CDR3 length equals 15 residues. V was pared by 6 bases and J by 3 bases, with 5 bases of the junction left unmatched. In DNA form, the CDR3 reads TGTGCCAGCAGCGGGACAGCACGCTATAATTCACCCCTCCACTTT. Translating it yields CASSGTARYNSPLHF.

V gene TRBV5-1 combines with J gene TRBJ1-1; D ambiguous. Trimming removed 2 bases at V and 0 bases at J, with 8 bases between. Germline V lookup: CDR1 SGHRS, CDR2 YFSETQ. This CDR3 is built from 14 residues. The CDR3 DNA is TGCGCCAGCAGCTTCCACAGTATGAACACTGAAGCTTTCTTT. Translated: CASSFHSMNTEAFF.

This chain connects TRBV20-1 to TRBJ2-2, with D perhaps being TRBD1 or TRBD2 (5 bases each). Germline V gene sequence: CDR1 DFQATT, CDR2 SNEGSKA (reference sequence). The germline V and J ends were trimmed by 2 bases and 3 bases, with 13 bases remaining between them. This CDR3 spans 15 amino acids. CDR3 nucleotide sequence: TGCAGTGCTAGACCTCAGGGACGGGACACCGGGGAGCTGTTTTTT. It translates to CSARPQGRDTGELFF.

This chain uses TRBV12-3 or TRBV12-4 with TRBJ1-1, with D perhaps TRBD1 (5 bases). V dropped 6 bases and J dropped 6 bases, with 11 bases sitting between them. The CDR3 extends over 12 amino acids. The CDR3 loop reads CASSSGTAEAFF. The CDR3 region has the DNA TGTGCCAGCAGCTCCGGGACCGCTGAAGCTTTCTTT.

This rearrangement joins TRBV4-1 to TRBJ1-1; D is ambiguous. Trimming cost V 5 bases and J 5 bases, with 15 bases left between them. This CDR3 spans 14 amino acids. The germline V gene encodes CDR1 MGHRA and CDR2 YSYEKL. The CDR3 sequence: CASSYSVGRTEAFF. In nucleotides, the CDR3 is TGCGCCAGCAGCTACTCAGTGGGGAGGACTGAAGCTTTCTTT.

This clonotype was recorded a few times. The rearrangement joins TRBV20-1 to TRBJ2-7; the D gene could be TRBD1 or TRBD2 (5 bases each). The CDR3 loop spans 12 amino acids. Germline lookup yields CDR1 DFQATT and CDR2 SNEGSKA (reference sequence). V lost 5 bases to trimming and J lost 6 bases, with 14 bases between them. This CDR3 is CSAVGPPSEQYF. CDR3 DNA: TGCAGTGCTGTGGGACCTCCCTCCGAGCAGTACTTC.

The V gene is TRBV7-2, the J gene TRBJ2-1; 11 bases agree with TRBD2. With 6 bases clipped from V and 0 bases from J, the junction kept 10 bases outside the gene matches. The CDR3 length is 18 residues. Germline V gives CDR1 SGHTA, CDR2 FQGNSA. This CDR3 is CASRPLAGALSSYNEQFF. Here the CDR3 DNA reads TGTGCCAGCAGGCCACTAGCGGGAGCCCTGAGCTCCTACAATGAGCAGTTCTTC.

The genes are TRBV4-3 and TRBJ2-1; D is ambiguous. The CDR3 runs 12 residues. V shed 3 bases and J shed 10 bases, with 10 bases lying between them. The germline V gene has CDR1 LGHNA and CDR2 YSLEER. The CDR3 DNA sequence: TGCGCCAGCAGCCAGACCGGTTGGGAGCAGTTCTTC. It specifies CASSQTGWEQFF.

The chain links TRBV5-1 to TRBJ2-5, with D uncertain. CDR3 size: 14 residues. Between the trimmed V and J ends, which lost 3 bases and 4 bases, there was a span of 13 bases. Germline V gene data show CDR1 as SGHRS and CDR2 as YFSETQ. CDR3 amino acids: CASSSSPTGETQYF. CDR3 sequence (DNA): TGCGCCAGCAGCTCCTCCCCGACGGGAGAGACCCAGTACTTC.